Here is one TCR beta chain with its context. This specimen belongs to a study of blood T cell repertoires in COVID-19. With 0 bases removed from V and 8 bases from J, the gap between germline ends came to 10 bases. CDR1 is LGHDT and CDR2 is YNNKEL in the germline V gene (reference sequence). This CDR3 is built from 13 residues. Sequencing used immunoSEQ multiplex PCR; TCRdb keeps in-frame clones, though not all of them. The repertoire has about 48,000 clones, about 84% of them found once; the top ten carry 5.5% to 7.5%. Sequencing input: peripheral blood. The chain employs TRBV3-1 (or the pseudogene TRBV3-2) and TRBJ1-2, with D maybe TRBD1 (5 bases). The receptor was derived from a woman aged 55-70 years with acute or convalescent COVID-19. CDR3 in amino acids: CASSQEIGEGYTF. CDR3 DNA: TGTGCCAGCAGCCAAGAGATAGGGGAAGGCTACACCTTC.